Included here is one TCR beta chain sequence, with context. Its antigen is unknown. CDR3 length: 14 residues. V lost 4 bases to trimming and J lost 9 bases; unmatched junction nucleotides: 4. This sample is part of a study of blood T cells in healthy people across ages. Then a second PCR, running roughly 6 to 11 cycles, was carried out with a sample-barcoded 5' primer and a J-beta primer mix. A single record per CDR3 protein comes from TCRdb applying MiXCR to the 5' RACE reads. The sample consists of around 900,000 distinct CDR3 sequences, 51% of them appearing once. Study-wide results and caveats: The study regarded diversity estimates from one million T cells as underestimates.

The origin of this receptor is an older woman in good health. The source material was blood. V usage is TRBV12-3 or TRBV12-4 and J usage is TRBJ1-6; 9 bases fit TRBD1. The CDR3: CASSSRDRVSPLHF. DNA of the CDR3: TGTGCCAGCAGTTCCCGGGACAGGGTTTCACCCCTCCACTTT.